The sequence of this T cell receptor beta chain was determined in a study of T cells after yellow fever vaccination. About the research overall: SMART-Seq v4 Ultra Low Input prepared the low-cell-number fractions. Study-wide points: Some clonotypes, a small share, were shared between CD4 and CD8 compartments. Abundant clonotypes from the bulk population could get into FACS-sorted repertoires as contaminants.

5'RACE template switching generated TCR cDNA, adding a universal primer site and UMIs. TCRdb reanalysed the 5' RACE reads using MiXCR and keeps one entry per CDR3 protein. Counted here are over 300,000 distinct CDR3 sequences, roughly 4.3% occurring once; the ten biggest clones make up around 23%. Concerning this clonotype: Its antigen remains unknown.

The CDR3 sequence is 14 residues long. Germline CDR1 reads SGHAT; CDR2 reads FQNNGV. Between the trimmed V and J ends, which lost 5 bases and 3 bases, there was a span of 14 bases. The source of this sequence is a young man who received the YFV17D yellow fever vaccine. The V and J genes are TRBV11-2 and TRBJ2-7, with D possibly called TRBD1 or TRBD2 (6 bases each). This specimen was PBMCs, taken 5 days after the yellow fever booster vaccination. The CDR3 sequence is CASSPGRQDYEQYF. CDR3 bases: TGTGCCAGCAGCCCCGGGAGACAGGACTACGAGCAGTACTTC.